This TCR beta chain is drawn from a study of T cells in Graves' hyperthyroidism and ophthalmopathy (dated by TCRdb to the late 2010s). Notes on the research overall: Peripheral blood was sampled at the time of initial diagnosis, prior to any treatment. Prospective prediction of ophthalmopathy was tested in an independent validation cohort of 18 to 20 hyperthyroidism patients and roughly 16 patients who later progressed to ophthalmopathy. For training and testing, the roughly 93 patients in the discovery cohort were randomly divided in a 7:3 ratio. Once sampling was done, hyperthyroidism patients were given methimazole at a starting dose of 30 mg daily, whereas ophthalmopathy patients were given high-dose intravenous methylprednisolone. To identify distinguishing TCR V-J signatures, a discovery cohort of 95 to 100 patients was used, comprising 43 with Graves' ophthalmopathy and around 57 with stable Graves' hyperthyroidism. Thyroid tissue and blood T-cell repertoires from several Graves' hyperthyroidism patients were also compared in the study. The paper reports TCR Vbeta CDR3 sequencing of roughly 140 peripheral blood samples: fewer than 50 ophthalmopathy, over 70 hyperthyroidism and around 17 progressor patients. General conclusions and limits of the study: Most expanded thyroid clonotypes (frequency above 0.001) were also detected in blood, a finding suggesting that blood repertoires may reflect thyroid immune responses. No statistical method was used to set the sample size in advance, and investigators knew the group allocation. A 13 V-J signature model separated ophthalmopathy from stable hyperthyroidism, with roughly 88% sensitivity and 81% to 83% specificity in cross-validation and 80%/75% in testing. During validation, the model predicted progression to ophthalmopathy a median of approximately 6 months ahead of onset, with 60% to 71% sensitivity and 72% to 80% specificity.

As for this clonotype: The clone's antigen remains unknown. Base-call qualities are not available, and no considerably larger clone is one nucleotide away.

CDR1 and CDR2 (SGHNT, YYREEE) derive from the germline V gene (reference sequence). The trim is 0 bases for V and 0 bases for J, with a gap of 7 bases between the germline ends. From its cysteine to its phenylalanine, the CDR3 spans 15 amino acids. The read is trimmed to its CDR3 DNA, 45 bases read in frame from base 1. TCR beta CDR3 regions were amplified from RNA transcripts. The first round of RT-PCR for the TCR CDR3 was performed with the HTBI primer set and the Qiagen OneStep RT-PCR kit. Libraries were constructed in a second round of multiplex PCR, after which size selection and purification were performed. Sequencing of the libraries was done on an Illumina HiSeq2000 using paired-end 100 bp reads. The study's own analysis went as follows. SOAPnuke was used to process the raw data, with reads discarded if the reads contained adapters or uncalled bases, had a mean Phred below 15, or lacked an exact constant-primer or identifier match. High-quality paired reads were merged with COPE v1.2.5, and unique nucleotide sequences were defined as clonotypes. MiTCR v1.1 was used to align clonotypes to the IMGT TRBV, TRBD and TRBJ reference segments. The analysis was restricted to V-J combinations with a frequency above 0.0001, which together covered 98% to 99.2% of the repertoires. A TCS score was defined as the ratio between F50 (clonal expansion) and ExV (chaos), using BLOSUM62-based TCRdist between CDR3 peptides within each V-J. Welch's t-statistics and random forest reduced just over 500 V-J features to roughly 13, which were used in a naive Bayes classifier (R e1071). TCRdb ran its own pipeline on the public reads, namely fastp trimming at Q25 and MiXCR clone calling, and kept in-frame beta chains. Each entry merges the rows of one CDR3 protein and shows their most common DNA and genes. TCRdb, not the original authors, processed these V and J calls. The sample has more than 300,000 distinct CDR3 sequences on record, approximately 15% of them singletons. Roughly 24% of the sample is held by the ten biggest clonotypes.

Graves' hyperthyroidism was defined as stable when no progression to ophthalmopathy occurred over 18 months of follow-up. Hyperthyroidism patients were newly diagnosed, with disease duration under 2 months, and aged 18 to 65 years. Any patient with an uncontrolled infection, another autoimmune disease, pregnancy or lactation was excluded. Diagnoses were established on the basis of clinical symptoms, serum thyroxine and TRAb, thyroid ultrasound, and orbital computed tomography. PBMCs were separated from approximately 10 ml of fresh peripheral blood using Ficoll-Paque density gradient centrifugation. Total RNA was extracted using Trizol reagent, and RNA quality was assessed on an Agilent 2100 Bioanalyzer.

The origin of this receptor is a woman aged 25 to 39 with Graves' hyperthyroidism. Recombination joined TRBV5-4 with TRBJ1-3, with the D gene uncertain. Sequencing was done on a sample of blood. CDR3 sequence: CASSLGLSSGNTIYF. In nucleotide form, the sequence is TGTGCCAGCAGCTTGGGTCTGTCCTCTGGAAACACCATATATTTT.